This TCR beta chain stems from a study of blood T cell repertoires in COVID-19. Background on the study: Acute-phase and convalescent COVID-19 samples originated in the United States, Italy and Spain. The analysed material was cDNA or gDNA that came from T cells, B-cell-depleted T cells, or PBMCs.

In the original workflow: Estimates of nucleated cell counts were drawn from the amplification of reference gene primers. Some clones are missing from TCRdb's copy, which holds only in-frame ones; the method was immunoSEQ multiplex PCR. V and J calls plus clone size are reproduced from that table; the DNA served to infer D and trimming. The sample shows some 40,000 clones, roughly 87% of them seen only once. The CDR3 is made up of 14 amino acids. The germline CDR1 and CDR2 sequences are SQVTM and ANQGSEA. Losses at the gene ends were 7 bases for V and 2 bases for J; bases not matched to a gene: 6. Sequencing was done on a sample of peripheral blood. The J gene is TRBJ2-3, the V gene TRBV29-1, with TRBD1 matching 10 bases. The receptor's source is a man aged 55 to 70 with acute or convalescent COVID-19. The CDR3 sequence is CSATGTGDTDTQYF. The CDR3 nucleotides are TGCAGCGCCACCGGGACAGGGGACACAGATACGCAGTATTTT.